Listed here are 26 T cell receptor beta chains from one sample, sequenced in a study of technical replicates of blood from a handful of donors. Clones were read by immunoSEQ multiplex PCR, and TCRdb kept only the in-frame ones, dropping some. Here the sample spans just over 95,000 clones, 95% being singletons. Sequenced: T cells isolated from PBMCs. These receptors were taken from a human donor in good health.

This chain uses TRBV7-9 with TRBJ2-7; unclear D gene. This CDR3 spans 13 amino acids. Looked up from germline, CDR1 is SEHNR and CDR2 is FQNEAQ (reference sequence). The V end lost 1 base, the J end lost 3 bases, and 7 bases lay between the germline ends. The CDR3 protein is CASSLENSYEQYF. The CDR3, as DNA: TGTGCCAGCAGCTTAGAGAACAGCTACGAGCAGTACTTC.

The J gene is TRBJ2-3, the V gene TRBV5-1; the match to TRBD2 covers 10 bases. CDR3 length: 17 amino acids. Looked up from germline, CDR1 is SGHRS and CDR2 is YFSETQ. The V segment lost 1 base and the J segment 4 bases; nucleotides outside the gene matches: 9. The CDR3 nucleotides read TGCGCCAGCAGCTTGCTGGAGCGGGGGGGCGAGGCAGATACGCAGTATTTT. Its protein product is CASSLLERGGEADTQYF.

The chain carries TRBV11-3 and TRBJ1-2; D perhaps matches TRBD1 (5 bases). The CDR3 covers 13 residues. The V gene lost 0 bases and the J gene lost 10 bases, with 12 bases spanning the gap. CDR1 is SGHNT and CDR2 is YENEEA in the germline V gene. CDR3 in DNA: TGTGCCAGCAGCTTAGATCTGGGGGGAGACTACACCTTC. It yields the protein CASSLDLGGDYTF.

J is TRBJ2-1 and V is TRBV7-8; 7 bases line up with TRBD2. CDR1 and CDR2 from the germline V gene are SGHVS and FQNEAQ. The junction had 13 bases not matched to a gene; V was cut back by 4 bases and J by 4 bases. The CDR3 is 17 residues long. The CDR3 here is CASSSTKLGLSYNEQFF. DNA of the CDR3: TGTGCCAGCAGCTCCACAAAATTGGGACTATCATACAATGAGCAGTTCTTC.

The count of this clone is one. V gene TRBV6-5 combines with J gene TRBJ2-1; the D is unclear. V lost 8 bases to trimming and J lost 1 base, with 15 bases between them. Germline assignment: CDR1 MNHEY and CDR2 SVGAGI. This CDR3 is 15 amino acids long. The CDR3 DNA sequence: TGTGCCAGCGGGTCGGGTGCCCTTTCCTACAATGAGCAGTTCTTC. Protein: CASGSGALSYNEQFF.

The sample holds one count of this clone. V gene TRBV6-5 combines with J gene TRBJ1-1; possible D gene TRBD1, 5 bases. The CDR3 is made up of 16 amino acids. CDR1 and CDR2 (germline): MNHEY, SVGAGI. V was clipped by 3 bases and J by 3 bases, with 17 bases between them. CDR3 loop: CASSYRWGDLDTEAFF. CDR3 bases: TGTGCCAGCAGTTATCGTTGGGGGGACCTGGACACTGAAGCTTTCTTT.

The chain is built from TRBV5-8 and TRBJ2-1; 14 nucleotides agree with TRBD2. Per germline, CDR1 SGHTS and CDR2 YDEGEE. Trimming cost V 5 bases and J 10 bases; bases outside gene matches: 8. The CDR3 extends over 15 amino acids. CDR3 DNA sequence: TGTGCCAGCAGTTTTGGACTAGCGGGGGGAGAGGAGCAGTTCTTC. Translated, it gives CASSFGLAGGEEQFF.

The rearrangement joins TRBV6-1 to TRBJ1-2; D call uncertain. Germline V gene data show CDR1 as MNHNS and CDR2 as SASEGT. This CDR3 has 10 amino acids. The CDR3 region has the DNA TGTACTAGTTGGTCGGATGGCTACACCTTC. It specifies CTSWSDGYTF.

CDR3 in amino acids: CATSRDRSTGVFGTGELFF. Here the CDR3 DNA reads TGTGCCACCAGCAGAGATAGGTCAACAGGGGTATTCGGCACCGGGGAGCTGTTTTTT. This sequence joins TRBV15 and TRBJ2-2; 7 positions match TRBD1. The ends lost 0 bases at V and 4 bases at J; junction bases unmatched: 14. Germline V gene lookup returns CDR1 LNHNV and CDR2 YYDKDF (reference sequence). The CDR3 loop spans 19 amino acids.

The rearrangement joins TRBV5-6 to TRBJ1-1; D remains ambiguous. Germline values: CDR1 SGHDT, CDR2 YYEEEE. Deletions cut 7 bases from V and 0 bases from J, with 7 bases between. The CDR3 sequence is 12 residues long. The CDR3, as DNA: TGTGCCAGCGGCAGGCTGAACACTGAAGCTTTCTTT. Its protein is CASGRLNTEAFF.

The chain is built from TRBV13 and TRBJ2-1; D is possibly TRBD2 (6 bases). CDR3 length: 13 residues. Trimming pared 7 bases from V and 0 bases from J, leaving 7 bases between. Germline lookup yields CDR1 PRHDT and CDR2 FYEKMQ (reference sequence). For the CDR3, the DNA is TGTGCCAGCAAGACTAGCTCCTACAATGAGCAGTTCTTC. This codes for CASKTSSYNEQFF.

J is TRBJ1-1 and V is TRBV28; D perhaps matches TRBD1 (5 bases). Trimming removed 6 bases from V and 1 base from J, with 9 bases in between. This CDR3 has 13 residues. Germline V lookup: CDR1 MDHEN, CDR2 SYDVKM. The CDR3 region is CASSLTGNTEAFF. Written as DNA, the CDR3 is TGTGCCAGCAGCCTTACAGGGAACACTGAAGCTTTCTTT.

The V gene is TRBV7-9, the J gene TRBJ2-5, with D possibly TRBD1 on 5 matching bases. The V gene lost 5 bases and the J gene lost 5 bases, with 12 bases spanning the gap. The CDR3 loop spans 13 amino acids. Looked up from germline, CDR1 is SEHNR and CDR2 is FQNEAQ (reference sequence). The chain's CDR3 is CASSDQGLETQYF. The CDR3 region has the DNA TGTGCCAGCAGCGACCAGGGTCTTGAGACCCAGTACTTC. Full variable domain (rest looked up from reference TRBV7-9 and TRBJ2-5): DTGVSQNPRHKITKRGQNVTFRCDPISEHNRLYWYRQTLGQGPEFLTYFQNEAQLEKSRLLSDRFSAERPKGSFSTLEIQRTEQGDSAMYLCASSDQGLETQYFGPGTRLLVL.

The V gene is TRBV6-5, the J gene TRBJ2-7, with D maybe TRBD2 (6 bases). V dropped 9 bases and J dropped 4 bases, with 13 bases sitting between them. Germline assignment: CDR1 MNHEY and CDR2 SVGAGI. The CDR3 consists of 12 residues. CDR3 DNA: TGTGCCAGTGGGAGCGGGCGGTACGAGCAGTACTTC. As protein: CASGSGRYEQYF.

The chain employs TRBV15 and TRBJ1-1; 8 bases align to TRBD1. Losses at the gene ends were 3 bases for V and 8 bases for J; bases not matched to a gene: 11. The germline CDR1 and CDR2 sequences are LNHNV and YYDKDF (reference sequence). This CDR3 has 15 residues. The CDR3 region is CATSSDRTGKGEAFF. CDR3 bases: TGTGCCACCAGCAGTGACAGGACAGGGAAGGGAGAAGCTTTCTTT.

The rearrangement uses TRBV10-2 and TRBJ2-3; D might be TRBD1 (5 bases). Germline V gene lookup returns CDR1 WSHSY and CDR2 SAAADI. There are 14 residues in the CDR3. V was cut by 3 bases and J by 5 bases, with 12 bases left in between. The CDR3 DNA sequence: TGCGCCAGCAGTGACGAAGGGGATGAAGATACGCAGTATTTT. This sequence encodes CASSDEGDEDTQYF.

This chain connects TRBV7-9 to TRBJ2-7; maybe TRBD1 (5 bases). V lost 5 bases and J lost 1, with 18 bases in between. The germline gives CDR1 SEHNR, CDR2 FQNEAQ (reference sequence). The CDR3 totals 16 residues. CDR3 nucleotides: TGTGCCAGCAGCCAAGGAAAGACAGTCAATTCCTACGAGCAGTACTTC. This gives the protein CASSQGKTVNSYEQYF.

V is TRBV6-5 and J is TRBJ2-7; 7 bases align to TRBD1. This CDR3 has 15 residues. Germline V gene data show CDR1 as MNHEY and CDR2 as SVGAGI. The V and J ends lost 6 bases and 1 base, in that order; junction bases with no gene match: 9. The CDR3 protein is CASRAPGQQSYEQYF. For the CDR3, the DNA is TGTGCCAGCAGAGCCCCGGGACAGCAGTCCTACGAGCAGTACTTC.

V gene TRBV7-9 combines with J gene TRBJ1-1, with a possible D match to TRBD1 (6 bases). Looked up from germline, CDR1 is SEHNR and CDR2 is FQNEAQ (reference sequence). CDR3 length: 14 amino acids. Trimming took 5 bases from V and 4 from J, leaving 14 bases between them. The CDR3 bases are TGTGCCAGCAGCCAAGGGGGGGAGATCACTGAAGCTTTCTTT. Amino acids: CASSQGGEITEAFF.

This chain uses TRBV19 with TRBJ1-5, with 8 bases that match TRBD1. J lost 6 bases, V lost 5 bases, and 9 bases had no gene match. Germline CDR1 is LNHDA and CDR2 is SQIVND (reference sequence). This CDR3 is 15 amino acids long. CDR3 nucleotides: TGTGCCAGTAGTCAAACAGGGGGAGGGGGTCAGCCCCAGCATTTT. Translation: CASSQTGGGGQPQHF.

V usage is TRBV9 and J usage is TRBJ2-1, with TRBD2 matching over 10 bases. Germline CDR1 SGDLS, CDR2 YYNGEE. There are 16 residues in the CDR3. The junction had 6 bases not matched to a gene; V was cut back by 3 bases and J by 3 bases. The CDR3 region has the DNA TGTGCCAGCAGCGCCAGCGGGGGGGCTGGCTACAATGAGCAGTTCTTC. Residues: CASSASGGAGYNEQFF.

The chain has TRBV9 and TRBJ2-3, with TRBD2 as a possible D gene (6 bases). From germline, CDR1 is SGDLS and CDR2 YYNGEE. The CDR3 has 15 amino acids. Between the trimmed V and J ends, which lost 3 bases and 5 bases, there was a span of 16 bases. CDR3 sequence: CASSASLAGRDTQYF. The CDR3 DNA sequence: TGTGCCAGCAGCGCCTCCCTTGCGGGGAGAGATACGCAGTATTTT.

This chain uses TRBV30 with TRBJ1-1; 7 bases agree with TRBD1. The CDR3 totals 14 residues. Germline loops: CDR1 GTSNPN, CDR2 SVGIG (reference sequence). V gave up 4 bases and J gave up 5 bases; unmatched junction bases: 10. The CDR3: CAWKIQGFQTEAFF. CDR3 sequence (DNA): TGTGCCTGGAAAATACAGGGGTTTCAAACTGAAGCTTTCTTT. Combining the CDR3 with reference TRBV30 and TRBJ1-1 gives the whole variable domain SQTIHQWPATLVQPVGSPLSLECTVEGTSNPNLYWYRQAAGRGLQLLFYSVGIGQISSEVPQNLSASRPQDRQFILSSKKLLLSDSGFYLCAWKIQGFQTEAFFGQGTRLTVV.

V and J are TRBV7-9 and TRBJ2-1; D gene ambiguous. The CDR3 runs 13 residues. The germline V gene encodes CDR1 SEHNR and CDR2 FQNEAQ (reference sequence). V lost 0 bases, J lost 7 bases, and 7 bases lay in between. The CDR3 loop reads CASSLAIGNEQFF. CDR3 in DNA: TGTGCCAGCAGCTTAGCGATCGGGAATGAGCAGTTCTTC. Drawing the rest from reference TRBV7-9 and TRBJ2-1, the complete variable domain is DTGVSQNPRHKITKRGQNVTFRCDPISEHNRLYWYRQTLGQGPEFLTYFQNEAQLEKSRLLSDRFSAERPKGSFSTLEIQRTEQGDSAMYLCASSLAIGNEQFFGPGTRLTVL.

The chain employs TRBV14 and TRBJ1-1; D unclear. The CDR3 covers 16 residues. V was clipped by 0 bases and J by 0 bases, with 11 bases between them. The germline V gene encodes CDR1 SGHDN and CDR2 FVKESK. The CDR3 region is CASSQDAGTMNTEAFF. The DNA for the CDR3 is TGTGCCAGCAGCCAAGATGCAGGTACAATGAACACTGAAGCTTTCTTT.

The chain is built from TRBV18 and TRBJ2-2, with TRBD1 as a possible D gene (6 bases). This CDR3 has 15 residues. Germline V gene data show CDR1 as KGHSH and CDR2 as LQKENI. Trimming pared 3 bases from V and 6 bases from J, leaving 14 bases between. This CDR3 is CASSPKDSPSGELFF. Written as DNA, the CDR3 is TGTGCCAGCTCACCGAAGGACAGTCCCTCCGGGGAGCTGTTTTTT.